This TCR beta chain stems from a study of T cell changes during pregnancy in multiple sclerosis. The repertoire was sequenced with immunoSEQ multiplex PCR; TCRdb's copy has only in-frame clones and lacks some. The sample contains 33,000 or so clones, more than 75% of which appear only once. Trimming took 10 bases from V and 5 from J, leaving 18 bases between them. The CDR3 is made up of 13 amino acids. Germline V gives CDR1 ENHRY, CDR2 SYGVKD. Sequenced material: peripheral blood, taken in the third trimester of pregnancy. The V and J genes are TRBV10-3 and TRBJ2-7, with a weak D call TRBD1 (6 bases). The receptor comes from a female donor in good health, enrolled as a control in a pregnancy study. CDR3 DNA sequence: TGTGCCAGGGGGCAGGGTAGACTCAACGAGCAGTACTTC. Its protein is CARGQGRLNEQYF.